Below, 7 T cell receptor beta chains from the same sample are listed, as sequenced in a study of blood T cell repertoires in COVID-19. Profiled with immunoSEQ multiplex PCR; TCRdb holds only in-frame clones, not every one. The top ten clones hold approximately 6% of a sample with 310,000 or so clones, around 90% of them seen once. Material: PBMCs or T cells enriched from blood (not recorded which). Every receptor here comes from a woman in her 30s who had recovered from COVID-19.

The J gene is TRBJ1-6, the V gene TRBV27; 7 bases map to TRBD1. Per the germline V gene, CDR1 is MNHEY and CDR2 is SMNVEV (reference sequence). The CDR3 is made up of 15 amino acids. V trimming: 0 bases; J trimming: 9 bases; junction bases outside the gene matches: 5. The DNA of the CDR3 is TGTGCCAGCAGTTTATCGGCAGGGGGGCCTTCACCCCTCCACTTT. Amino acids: CASSLSAGGPSPLHF.

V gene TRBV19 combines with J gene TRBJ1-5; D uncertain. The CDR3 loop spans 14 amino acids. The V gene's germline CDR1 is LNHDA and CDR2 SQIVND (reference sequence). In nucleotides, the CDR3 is TGTTCTTCTTTGGCAGTCAATAGCAATCAGCCCCAGCATTTT. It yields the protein CSSLAVNSNQPQHF.

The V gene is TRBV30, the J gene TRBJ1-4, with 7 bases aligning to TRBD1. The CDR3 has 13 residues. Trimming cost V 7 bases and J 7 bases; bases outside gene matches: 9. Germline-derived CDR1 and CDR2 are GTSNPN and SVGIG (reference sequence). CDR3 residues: CALRDRRSEKLFF. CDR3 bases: TGTGCCTTGAGGGACAGACGAAGTGAAAAACTGTTTTTT.

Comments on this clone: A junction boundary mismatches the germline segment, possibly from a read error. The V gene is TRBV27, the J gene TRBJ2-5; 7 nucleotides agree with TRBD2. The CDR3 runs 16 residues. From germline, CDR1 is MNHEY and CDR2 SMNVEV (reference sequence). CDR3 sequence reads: CASSLSGSGVQETRYF. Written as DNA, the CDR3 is TGTGCCAGCAGTTTATCTGGGAGCGGGGTCCAAGAGACCCGGTACTTC.

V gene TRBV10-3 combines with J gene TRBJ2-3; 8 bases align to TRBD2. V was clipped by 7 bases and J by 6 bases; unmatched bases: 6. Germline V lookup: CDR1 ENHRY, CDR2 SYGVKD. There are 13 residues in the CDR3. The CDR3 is CAITREGGDTQYF. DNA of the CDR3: TGTGCCATCACCCGGGAGGGGGGGGATACGCAGTATTTT.

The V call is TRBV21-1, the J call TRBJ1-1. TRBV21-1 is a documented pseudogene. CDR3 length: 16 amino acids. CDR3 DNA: TGTGCCAGCAGCAAAGAAGTAGGAGGGCAAAGCACTGAAGCTTTCTTT. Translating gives CASSKEVGGQSTEAFF.

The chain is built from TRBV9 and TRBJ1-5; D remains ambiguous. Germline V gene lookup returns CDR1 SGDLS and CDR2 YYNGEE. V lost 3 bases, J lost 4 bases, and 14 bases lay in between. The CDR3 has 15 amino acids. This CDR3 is CASSAHGTDNQPQHF. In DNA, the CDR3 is TGTGCCAGCAGCGCCCATGGAACAGATAATCAGCCCCAGCATTTT. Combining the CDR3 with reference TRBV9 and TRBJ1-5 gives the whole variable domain DSGVTQTPKHLITATGQRVTLRCSPRSGDLSVYWYQQSLDQGLQFLIQYYNGEERAKGNILERFSAQQFPDLHSELNLSSLELGDSALYFCASSAHGTDNQPQHFGDGTRLSIL.